This record concerns one T cell receptor (beta chain) sequence. One junction end disagrees with the germline gene, perhaps due to a read error. This CDR3 is 16 amino acids long. Germline loops: CDR1 DFQATT, CDR2 SNEGSKA (reference sequence). TCRbeta library preparation incorporated unique molecular identifiers. In TCRdb, the PCR reads were re-called with MiXCR into one record per CDR3 protein. This table holds around 300,000 distinct CDR3 sequences, 11% found once. The data belong to a study of T-cell reconstitution after alpha-beta-depleted transplantation in children. The TCR comes from a male patient aged 2-9 years who had a stem cell transplant for chronic granulomatous disease, so the T cells may come from the graft donor. The specimen was peripheral blood, collected 180 days after TCRalphabeta/CD19-depleted stem cell transplant. The J gene is TRBJ2-5, the V gene TRBV20-1, with TRBD2 matching over 9 bases. DNA for the CDR3: TGCTGTGCTAGAGATTTTCAGCGGGGGGCCCAAGAGACCCAGTACTTC. Translated, it gives CCARDFQRGAQETQYF.